These 10 T cell receptor beta chains were sequenced from one sample in a study of blood T cell repertoires in COVID-19. The table came from immunoSEQ multiplex PCR; TCRdb's copy has only in-frame clones and leaves some out. The sample comprises around 400,000 clones, over 75% of which are singletons, and approximately 1.5% rests with the top ten. Sequenced: PBMCs or T cells enriched from blood (not recorded which). The receptors were gathered from a woman younger than 35 who had been exposed to COVID-19.

The rearrangement links TRBV28 to TRBJ2-1; D perhaps matches TRBD2 (6 bases). The CDR3 runs 17 residues. Trimming pared 9 bases from V and 4 bases from J, leaving 25 bases between. Germline lookup yields CDR1 MDHEN and CDR2 SYDVKM. The CDR3 DNA reads as TGTGCCAGTTTCGACCACACTTCGGGACTTACTTACAATGAGCAGTTCTTC. Translating it yields CASFDHTSGLTYNEQFF.

This chain's CDR3 is CASSPLAGAYNEQFF. As DNA, the CDR3 is TGTGCCAGCAGCCCACTAGCGGGAGCCTACAATGAGCAGTTCTTC. This chain connects TRBV5-6 to TRBJ2-1; 11 bases line up with TRBD2. This CDR3 region has 15 residues. V lost 4 bases and J lost 2; bases outside the gene matches: 2. Germline CDR1 SGHDT, CDR2 YYEEEE. Full variable domain (outside the CDR3, taken from reference TRBV5-6 and TRBJ2-1): DAGVTQSPTHLIKTRGQQVTLRCSPKSGHDTVSWYQQALGQGPQFIFQYYEEEERQRGNFPDRFSGHQFPNYSSELNVNALLLGDSALYLCASSPLAGAYNEQFFGPGTRLTVL.

This clone was counted a single time. A read error may be the cause here, since a much bigger clone is one base away. V and J are TRBV28 and TRBJ1-2, with 8 bases that match TRBD1. Per the germline V gene, CDR1 is MDHEN and CDR2 is SYDVKM. The CDR3 runs 12 residues. The V gene end was trimmed by 7 bases and the J gene end by 4 bases; junction bases not matched to a gene: 2. CDR3 sequence (DNA): TGTGCCAGCATTACAGGGGGCTATGGCTACACCTTC. Its translation: CASITGGYGYTF.

This clone has only one observation. V is TRBV28 and J is TRBJ2-7; D is uncertain. CDR1 and CDR2 from the germline V gene are MDHEN and SYDVKM. This CDR3 is built from 10 residues. V was cut by 4 bases and J by 9 bases, with 7 bases left in between. CDR3 bases: TGTGCCAGCAGTTCGGTGAGGCAGTACTTC. It translates to CASSSVRQYF.

V gene TRBV7-2 combines with J gene TRBJ1-5; a weak D match, TRBD1 (5 bases). Deletions cut 5 bases from V and 2 bases from J, with 13 bases between. This CDR3 spans 15 amino acids. CDR1 SGHTA and CDR2 FQGNSA come from the germline V gene. The CDR3 DNA sequence: TGTGCCAGCAGCCCTCCGGGGGTTGGCAATCAGCCCCAGCATTTT. This codes for CASSPPGVGNQPQHF.

The V and J genes are TRBV24-1 and TRBJ2-3; TRBD1 agrees at 10 bases. The CDR3 consists of 16 residues. J lost 4 bases, V lost 7 bases, and 10 bases had no gene match. Germline V gene sequence: CDR1 KGHDR, CDR2 SFDVKD. The CDR3 DNA reads as TGTGCCACCAGCGCAACCGCCGGGACAGGGGCAGATACGCAGTATTTT. Translated, it gives CATSATAGTGADTQYF.

This clone has a handful of counts. The V call is TRBV28, the J call TRBJ1-2, with TRBD1 matching 10 bases. Germline CDR1 MDHEN, CDR2 SYDVKM. The J segment lost 6 bases and the V segment lost 6 bases, leaving 4 bases of the junction unmatched. The CDR3 runs to 13 residues. DNA of the CDR3: TGTGCCAGCAGCCTGGACAGGGGGAATGGCTACACCTTC. Amino acid sequence: CASSLDRGNGYTF.

V usage is TRBV21-1 and J usage is TRBJ1-5. TRBV21-1 is described as a pseudogene. The CDR3 consists of 22 residues. CDR3 sequence (DNA): TGTGCCAGAAAGAAGGGGGAGGGGACGGCTTATGGGCTCAACGGCTCCGGTCAGCCCCAGCATTTT. Residues: CARKKGEGTAYGLNGSGQPQHF.

The V call is TRBV6-5, the J call TRBJ1-1; D not certain. The CDR3 is made up of 13 amino acids. V was cut by 6 bases and J by 1 base, with 9 bases left in between. The germline gives CDR1 MNHEY, CDR2 SVGAGI. The CDR3, as DNA: TGTGCCAGCAGACAGTCGAAGAACACTGAAGCTTTCTTT. Amino acids: CASRQSKNTEAFF.

The genes are TRBV27 and TRBJ2-7; D uncertain. This CDR3 is 14 amino acids long. Germline V gene lookup returns CDR1 MNHEY and CDR2 SMNVEV (reference sequence). Trimming stripped 5 bases from V and 0 bases from J, with 11 bases between. The CDR3 region has the DNA TGTGCCAGCAGTAAAGAACCGAGCTCCTACGAGCAGTACTTC. It encodes CASSKEPSSYEQYF.